One TCR beta chain is described in this entry. Its antigen is unknown. The sample is drawn from a study of regulatory T cells in long-lasting Graves disease. Regarding the study as a whole: The sample size was small, and this may have reduced accuracy. Patients with persistent disease showed a bias toward TRBV28, TRBJ1-2 and TRBJ2-5.

PBMC RNA served as the TCR library source. An endocrinology department in Xi'an, China, supplied the patients. Staff took around 9 milliliters of peripheral blood and put it into EDTA tubes. This CDR3 is 14 amino acids long. V was clipped by 1 base and J by 4 bases, with 10 bases between them. Germline-derived CDR1 and CDR2 are MDHEN and SYDVKM. MiXCR, run by TCRdb on the reads, gives a single entry per CDR3 protein. The data contain about 1,500 distinct CDR3 sequences, almost 85% of them singletons. This receptor was obtained from a woman in her late teens or twenties with Graves disease. The chain is built from TRBV28 and TRBJ1-1, with D uncertain. Sequencing was performed on peripheral blood mononuclear cells (PBMCs), taken with antithyroid drug treatment, in newly diagnosed or persistent Graves disease (not recorded which). CDR3 sequence reads: CASSLSLLGTEAFF. The DNA of the CDR3 is TGTGCCAGCAGTTTATCGCTGCTGGGCACTGAAGCTTTCTTT.